This record looks at one T cell receptor beta chain sequence and its context. The antigen remains unidentified. The CDR3 covers 14 residues. CDR1 and CDR2 from the germline V gene are MGHRA and YSYEKL. Trimming removed 1 base from V and 6 bases from J, with 13 bases in between. This sample is part of a study of pediatric ulcerative colitis. Study findings and constraints: All ulcerative colitis patients, but no controls, carried two rectal clonotypes. Clonal expansions reduced rectal repertoire diversity in acute severe colitis. Blood samples from a couple of patients yielded substantially fewer templates and were excluded from blood-rectal overlap analysis.

The diagnostic colonoscopy in ulcerative colitis patients preceded any immunosuppressive treatment. Generated by immunoSEQ multiplex PCR, the TCRdb table keeps only in-frame clones and is missing some. The table lists 64,000 or so clones, around four fifths of them singletons. The sample comprised blood. This chain joins TRBV4-1 and TRBJ2-7; no definite D call. The clonotype comes from a boy aged 5-17 years with moderate ulcerative colitis. The CDR3 DNA follows: TGCGCCAGCAGCCAAGTTGACAATAGGCGCGAGCAGTACTTC. It encodes CASSQVDNRREQYF.